These T cell receptor beta chains were read from a single sample in a study of Graves' ophthalmopathy and Graves' hyperthyroidism. TCRdb reprocessed the multiplex PCR reads via MiXCR and lists one record per CDR3 protein. The table lists some 210,000 distinct CDR3 sequences, less than 30% of them singletons, with around 9.8% in the top ten. Material for sequencing was peripheral blood. These TCRs come from a man in his forties or fifties with Graves' ophthalmopathy. The CDR3 runs from the conserved cysteine through the conserved F or W. D genes are given only for firm matches. Expanded clones are given a class, and other clones once, few, many or no size at all.

V	D	J	size	CDR3	DNA
TRBV12-3/TRBV12-4	TRBD1	TRBJ2-7	many	CASRPGGQGDEQYF	TGTGCCAGCAGGCCGGGGGGACAGGGGGACGAGCAGTACTTC
TRBV27	TRBD1	TRBJ1-2	many	CASRTTGVGYTF	TGTGCCAGCAGAACGACAGGGGTTGGCTACACCTTC
TRBV7-3	.	TRBJ1-1	.	CASSLTPGNTEAFF	TGTGCCAGCAGCTTAACACCCGGGAACACTGAAGCTTTCTTT
TRBV27	.	TRBJ1-1	many	CASSLNSAGTEAFF	TGTGCCAGCAGTTTAAATTCGGCAGGGACTGAAGCTTTCTTT
TRBV20-1	TRBD1	TRBJ2-7	.	CSAREAGGTSYEQYF	TGCAGTGCTAGAGAAGCAGGGGGTACCTCCTACGAGCAGTACTTC
TRBV24-1	TRBD1	TRBJ2-2	many	CATSDSRQGTNTGELFF	TGTGCCACCAGTGACTCTAGACAGGGGACGAACACCGGGGAGCTGTTTTTT
TRBV7-9	TRBD2	TRBJ2-5	.	CASSSLAGGQETQYF	TGTGCCAGCAGCTCCTTAGCGGGAGGACAAGAGACCCAGTACTTC
TRBV7-8	.	TRBJ1-1	.	CASLGQNTEAFF	TGTGCCAGCTTGGGACAGAACACTGAAGCTTTCTTT
TRBV5-5	.	TRBJ2-5	many	CASSLSLWGPETQYF	TGTGCCAGCAGCTTGTCTCTTTGGGGTCCGGAGACCCAGTACTTC
TRBV2	.	TRBJ1-6	many	CASSVDYNSPLHF	TGTGCCAGCAGTGTGGATTATAATTCACCCCTCCACTTT
TRBV29-1	.	TRBJ2-5	many	CSVGPQETQYF	TGCAGCGTTGGTCCTCAAGAGACCCAGTACTTC
TRBV20-1	TRBD1	TRBJ2-7	many	CSGRSPTGREQYF	TGCAGTGGCCGATCCCCGACAGGGCGGGAGCAGTACTTC